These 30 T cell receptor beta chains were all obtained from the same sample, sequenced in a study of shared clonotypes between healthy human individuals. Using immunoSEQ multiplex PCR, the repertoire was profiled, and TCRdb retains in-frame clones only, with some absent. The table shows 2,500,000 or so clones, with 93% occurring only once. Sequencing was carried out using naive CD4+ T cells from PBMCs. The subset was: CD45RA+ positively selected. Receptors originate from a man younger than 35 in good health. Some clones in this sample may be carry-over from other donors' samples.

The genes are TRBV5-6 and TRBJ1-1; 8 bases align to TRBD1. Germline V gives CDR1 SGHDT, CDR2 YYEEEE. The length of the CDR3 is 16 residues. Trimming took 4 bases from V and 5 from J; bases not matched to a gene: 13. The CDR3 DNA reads TGTGCCAGCAGCACCTTTGGACAGGGCCGGGGAACTGAAGCTTTCTTT. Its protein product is CASSTFGQGRGTEAFF.

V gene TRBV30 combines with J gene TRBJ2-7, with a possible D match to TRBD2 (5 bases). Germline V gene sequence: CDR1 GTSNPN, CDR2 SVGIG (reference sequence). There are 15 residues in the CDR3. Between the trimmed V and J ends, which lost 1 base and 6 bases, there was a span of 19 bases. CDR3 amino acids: CAWSGSRGRLGEQYF. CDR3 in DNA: TGTGCCTGGAGTGGGTCCCGGGGTCGACTTGGCGAGCAGTACTTC.

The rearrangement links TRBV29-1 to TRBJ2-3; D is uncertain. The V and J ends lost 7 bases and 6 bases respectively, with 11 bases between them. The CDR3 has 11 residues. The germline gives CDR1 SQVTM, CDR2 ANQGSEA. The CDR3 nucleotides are TGCAGCGGAAATCTATGGGATACGCAGTATTTT. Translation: CSGNLWDTQYF.

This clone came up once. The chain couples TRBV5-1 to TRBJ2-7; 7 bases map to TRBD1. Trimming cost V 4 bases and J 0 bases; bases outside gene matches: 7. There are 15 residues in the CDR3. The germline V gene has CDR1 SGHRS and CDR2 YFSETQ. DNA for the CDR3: TGCGCCAGCAGCCCGGGGACAGCGATCTCCTACGAGCAGTACTTC. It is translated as CASSPGTAISYEQYF.

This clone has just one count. The CDR3 DNA sequence: TGTGCCAGTAGTATAGGGCAGGCGTCTGAAGCTTTCTTT. It encodes CASSIGQASEAFF. The rearrangement uses TRBV19 and TRBJ1-1; D is unclear. Trimming took off 1 base at V and 6 bases at J, with 9 bases between the two ends. This CDR3 region has 13 residues. Germline values: CDR1 LNHDA, CDR2 SQIVND (reference sequence).

The DNA for the CDR3 is TGTGCCAGCAGTCCCCGGGTAGCGGGGATTCCTACCTACGAGCAGTACTTC. Residues: CASSPRVAGIPTYEQYF. V is TRBV27 and J is TRBJ2-7; TRBD2 matches at 8 bases. After removal of 5 bases from V and 2 bases from J, the junction contained 14 bases not matched to a gene. CDR3 length: 17 amino acids. The germline V gene encodes CDR1 MNHEY and CDR2 SMNVEV (reference sequence).

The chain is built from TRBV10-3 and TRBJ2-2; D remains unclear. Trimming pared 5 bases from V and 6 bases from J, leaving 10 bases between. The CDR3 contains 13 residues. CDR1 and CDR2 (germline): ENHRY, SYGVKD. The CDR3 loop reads CAISPLDAGELFF. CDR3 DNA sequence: TGTGCCATCAGTCCCTTAGATGCCGGGGAGCTGTTTTTT.

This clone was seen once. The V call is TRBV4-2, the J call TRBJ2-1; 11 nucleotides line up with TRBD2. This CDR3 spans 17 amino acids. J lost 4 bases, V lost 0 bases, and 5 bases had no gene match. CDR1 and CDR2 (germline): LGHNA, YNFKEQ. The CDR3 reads CASSQEALAGVYNEQFF. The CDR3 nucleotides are TGTGCCAGCAGCCAAGAGGCACTAGCGGGAGTTTACAATGAGCAGTTCTTC.

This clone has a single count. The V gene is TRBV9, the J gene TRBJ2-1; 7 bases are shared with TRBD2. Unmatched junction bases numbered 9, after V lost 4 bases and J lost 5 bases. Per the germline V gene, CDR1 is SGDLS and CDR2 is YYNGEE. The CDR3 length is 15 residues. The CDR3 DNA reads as TGTGCCAGCAGCCCTCGTAGCGGGCCCCACAATGAGCAGTTCTTC. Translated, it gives CASSPRSGPHNEQFF.

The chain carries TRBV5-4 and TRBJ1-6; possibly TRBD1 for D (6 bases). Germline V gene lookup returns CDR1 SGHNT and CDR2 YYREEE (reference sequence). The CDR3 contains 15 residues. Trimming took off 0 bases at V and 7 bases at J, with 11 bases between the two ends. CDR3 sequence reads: CASSLGPTGNSPLHF. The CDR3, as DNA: TGTGCCAGCAGCTTGGGACCCACAGGGAATTCACCCCTCCACTTT.

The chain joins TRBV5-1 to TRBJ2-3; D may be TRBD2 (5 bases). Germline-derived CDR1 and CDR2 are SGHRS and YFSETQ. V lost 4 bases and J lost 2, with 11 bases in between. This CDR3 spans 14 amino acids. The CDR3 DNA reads TGCGCCAGCAGCCCCAGCGGAGTCACAGATACGCAGTATTTT. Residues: CASSPSGVTDTQYF. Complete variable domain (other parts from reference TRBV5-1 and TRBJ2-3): KAGVTQTPRYLIKTRGQQVTLSCSPISGHRSVSWYQQTPGQGLQFLFEYFSETQRNKGNFPGRFSGRQFSNSRSEMNVSTLELGDSALYLCASSPSGVTDTQYFGPGTRLTVL.

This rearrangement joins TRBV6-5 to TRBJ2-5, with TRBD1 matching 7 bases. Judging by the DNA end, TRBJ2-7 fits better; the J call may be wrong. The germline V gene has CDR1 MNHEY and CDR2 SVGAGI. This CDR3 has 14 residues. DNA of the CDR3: TGTGCCACCTCCAGACAGGGTGCCCCCTACGAGCAGTACTTC. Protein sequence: CATSRQGAPYEQYF.

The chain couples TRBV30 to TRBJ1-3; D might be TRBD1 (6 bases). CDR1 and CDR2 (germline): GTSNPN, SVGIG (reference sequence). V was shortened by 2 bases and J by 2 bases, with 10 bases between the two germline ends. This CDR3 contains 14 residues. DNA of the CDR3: TGTGCCTGGAGTTCATGGGACACTGGAAACACCATATATTTT. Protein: CAWSSWDTGNTIYF.

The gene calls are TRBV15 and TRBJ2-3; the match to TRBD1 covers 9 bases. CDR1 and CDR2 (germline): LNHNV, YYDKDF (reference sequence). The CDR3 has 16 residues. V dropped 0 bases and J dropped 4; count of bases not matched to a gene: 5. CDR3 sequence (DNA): TGTGCCACCAGCAGAGAGCCGGACAGGGGCGCAGATACGCAGTATTTT. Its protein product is CATSREPDRGADTQYF.

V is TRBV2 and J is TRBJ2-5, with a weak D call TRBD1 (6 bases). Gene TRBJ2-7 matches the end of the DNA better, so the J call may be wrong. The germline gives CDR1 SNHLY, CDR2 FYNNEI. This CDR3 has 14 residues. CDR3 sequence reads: CASRSTGSSYEQYF. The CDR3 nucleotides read TGTGCCAGCAGATCGACAGGAAGCTCCTACGAGCAGTACTTC.

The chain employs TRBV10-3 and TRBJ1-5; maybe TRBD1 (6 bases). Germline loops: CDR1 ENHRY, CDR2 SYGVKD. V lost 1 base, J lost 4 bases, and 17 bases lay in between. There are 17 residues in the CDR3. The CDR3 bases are TGTGCCATCAGTGAGTTCCTCCACAGGGAGACGAATCAGCCCCAGCATTTT. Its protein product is CAISEFLHRETNQPQHF.

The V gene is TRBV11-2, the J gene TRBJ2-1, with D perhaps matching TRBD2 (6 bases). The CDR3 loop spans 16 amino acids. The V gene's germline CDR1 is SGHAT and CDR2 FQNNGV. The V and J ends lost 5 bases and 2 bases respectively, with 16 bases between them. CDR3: CASSLISGRAYNEQFF. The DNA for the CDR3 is TGTGCCAGCAGCCTGATTAGCGGAAGGGCCTACAATGAGCAGTTCTTC.

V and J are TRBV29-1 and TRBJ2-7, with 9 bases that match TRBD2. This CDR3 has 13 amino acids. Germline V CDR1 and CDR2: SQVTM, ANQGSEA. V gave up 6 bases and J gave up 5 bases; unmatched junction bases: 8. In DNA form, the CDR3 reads TGCAGCGTCGCGCCGGGACTAGCTGACGAGCAGTACTTC. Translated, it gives CSVAPGLADEQYF.

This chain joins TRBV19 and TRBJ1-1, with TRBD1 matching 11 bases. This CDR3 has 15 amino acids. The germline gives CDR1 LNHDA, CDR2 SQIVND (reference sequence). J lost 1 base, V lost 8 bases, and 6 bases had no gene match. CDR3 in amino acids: CASGRDRGENTEAFF. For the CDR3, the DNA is TGTGCCAGTGGGAGGGACAGGGGGGAGAACACTGAAGCTTTCTTT.

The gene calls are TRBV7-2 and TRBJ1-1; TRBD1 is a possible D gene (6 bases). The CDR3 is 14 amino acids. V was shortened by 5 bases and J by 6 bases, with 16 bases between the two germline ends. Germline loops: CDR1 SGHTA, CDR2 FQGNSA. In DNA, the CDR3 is TGTGCCAGCAGCAGACGCACAGGGATCTCTGAAGCTTTCTTT. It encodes CASSRRTGISEAFF.

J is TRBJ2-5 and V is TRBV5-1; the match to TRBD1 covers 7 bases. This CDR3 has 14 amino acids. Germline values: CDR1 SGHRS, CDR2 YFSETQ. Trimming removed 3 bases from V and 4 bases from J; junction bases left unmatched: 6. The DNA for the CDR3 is TGCGCCAGCAGCTACGGACAGGATGGAGAGACCCAGTACTTC. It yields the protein CASSYGQDGETQYF.

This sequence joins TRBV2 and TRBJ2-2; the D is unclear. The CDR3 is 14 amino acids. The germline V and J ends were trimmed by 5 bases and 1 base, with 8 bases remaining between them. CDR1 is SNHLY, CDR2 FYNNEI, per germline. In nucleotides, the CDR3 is TGTGCCAGCAGTCTTTGGAAGAACACCGGGGAGCTGTTTTTT. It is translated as CASSLWKNTGELFF.

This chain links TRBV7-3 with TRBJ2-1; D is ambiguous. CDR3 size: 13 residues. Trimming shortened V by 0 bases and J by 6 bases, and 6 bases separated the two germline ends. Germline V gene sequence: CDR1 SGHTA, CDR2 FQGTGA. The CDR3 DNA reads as TGTGCCAGCAGCTTAACGACCCTCAATGAGCAGTTCTTC. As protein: CASSLTTLNEQFF.

In nucleotides, the CDR3 is TGTGCCAGCAGCCCGGGGGCCTCCTACAATGAGCAGTTCTTC. Its translation: CASSPGASYNEQFF. The rearrangement uses TRBV5-4 and TRBJ2-1, with D perhaps TRBD1 or TRBD2 (6 bases each). The CDR3 has 14 residues. Germline V gene sequence: CDR1 SGHNT, CDR2 YYREEE (reference sequence). The V and J ends lost 4 bases and 0 bases respectively, with 8 bases between them.

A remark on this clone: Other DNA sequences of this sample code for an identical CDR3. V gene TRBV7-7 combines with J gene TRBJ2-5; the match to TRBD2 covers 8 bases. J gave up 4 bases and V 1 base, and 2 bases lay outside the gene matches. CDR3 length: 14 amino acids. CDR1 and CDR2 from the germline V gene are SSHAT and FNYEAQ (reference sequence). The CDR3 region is CASSLGLAGETQYF. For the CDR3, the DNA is TGTGCCAGCAGCTTAGGCCTAGCGGGAGAGACCCAGTACTTC. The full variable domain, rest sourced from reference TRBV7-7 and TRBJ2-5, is GAGVSQSPRYKVTKRGQDVTLRCDPISSHATLYWYQQALGQGPEFLTYFNYEAQPDKSGLPSDRFSAERPEGSISTLTIQRTEQRDSAMYRCASSLGLAGETQYFGPGTRLLVL.

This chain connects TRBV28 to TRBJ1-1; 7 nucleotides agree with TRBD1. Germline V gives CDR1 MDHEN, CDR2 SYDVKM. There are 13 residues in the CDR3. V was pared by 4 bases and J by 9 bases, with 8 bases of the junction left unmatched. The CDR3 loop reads CASSWDSKNQAFF. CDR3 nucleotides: TGTGCCAGCAGTTGGGACAGCAAGAACCAAGCTTTCTTT.

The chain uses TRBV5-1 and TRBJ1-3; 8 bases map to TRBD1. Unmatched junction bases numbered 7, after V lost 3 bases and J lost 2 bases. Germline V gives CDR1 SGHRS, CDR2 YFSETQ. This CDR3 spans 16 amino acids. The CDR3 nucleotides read TGCGCCAGCAGCTCCCGTTTGACAGGGGCTGGAAACACCATATATTTT. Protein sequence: CASSSRLTGAGNTIYF.

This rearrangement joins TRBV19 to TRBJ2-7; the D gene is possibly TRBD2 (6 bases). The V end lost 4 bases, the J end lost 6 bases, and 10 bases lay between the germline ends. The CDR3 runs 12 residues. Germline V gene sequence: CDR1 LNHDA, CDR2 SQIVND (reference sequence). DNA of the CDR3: TGTGCCAGTAGTAGGGACTCGGGCGAGCAGTACTTC. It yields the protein CASSRDSGEQYF.

DNA for the CDR3: TGTGCCAGCAACACCGGGACAGGGGACACTGAAGCTTTCTTT. Amino acid sequence: CASNTGTGDTEAFF. The rearrangement joins TRBV6-5 to TRBJ1-1; TRBD1 matches at 10 bases. The CDR3 is made up of 14 amino acids. The V gene's germline CDR1 is MNHEY and CDR2 SVGAGI. J gave up 3 bases and V 7 bases, and 5 bases lay outside the gene matches.

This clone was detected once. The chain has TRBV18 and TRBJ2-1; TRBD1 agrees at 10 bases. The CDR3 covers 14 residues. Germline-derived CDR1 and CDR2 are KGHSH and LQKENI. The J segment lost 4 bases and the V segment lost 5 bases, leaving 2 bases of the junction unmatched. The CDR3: CASSKDRGYNEQFF. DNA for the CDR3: TGTGCCAGCTCAAAGGACAGGGGGTACAATGAGCAGTTCTTC.